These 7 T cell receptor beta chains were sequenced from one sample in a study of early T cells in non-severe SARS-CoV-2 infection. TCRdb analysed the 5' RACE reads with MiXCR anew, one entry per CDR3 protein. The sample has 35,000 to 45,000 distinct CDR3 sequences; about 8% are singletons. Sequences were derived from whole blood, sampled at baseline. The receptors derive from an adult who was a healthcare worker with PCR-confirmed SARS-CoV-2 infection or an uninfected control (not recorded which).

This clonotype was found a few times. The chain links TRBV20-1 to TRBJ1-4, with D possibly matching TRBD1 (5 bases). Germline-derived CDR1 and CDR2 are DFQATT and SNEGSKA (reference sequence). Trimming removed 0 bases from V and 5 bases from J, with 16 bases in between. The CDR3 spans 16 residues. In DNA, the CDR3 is TGCAGTGCTAGAGATCGGAGGACATCCACGAATGAAAAACTGTTTTTT. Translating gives CSARDRRTSTNEKLFF.

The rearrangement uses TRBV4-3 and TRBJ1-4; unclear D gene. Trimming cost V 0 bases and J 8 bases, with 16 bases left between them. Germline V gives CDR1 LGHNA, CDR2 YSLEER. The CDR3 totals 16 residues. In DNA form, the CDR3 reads TGCGCCAGCAGCCAAGACGGTAAGGGCACGGCGGAAAAACTGTTTTTT. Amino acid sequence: CASSQDGKGTAEKLFF.

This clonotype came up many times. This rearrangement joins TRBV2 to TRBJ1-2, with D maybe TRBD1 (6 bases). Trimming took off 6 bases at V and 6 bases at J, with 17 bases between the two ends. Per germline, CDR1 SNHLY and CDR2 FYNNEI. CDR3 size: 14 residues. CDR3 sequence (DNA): TGTGCCAGCAGCAGGGGTGGGAGGCAGAATGGCTACACCTTC. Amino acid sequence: CASSRGGRQNGYTF.

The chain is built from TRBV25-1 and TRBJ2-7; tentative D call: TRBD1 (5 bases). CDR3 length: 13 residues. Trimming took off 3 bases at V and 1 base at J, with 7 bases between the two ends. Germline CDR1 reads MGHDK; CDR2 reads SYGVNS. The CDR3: CASSDRASYEQYF. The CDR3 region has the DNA TGTGCCAGCAGTGACAGGGCTTCCTACGAGCAGTACTTC.

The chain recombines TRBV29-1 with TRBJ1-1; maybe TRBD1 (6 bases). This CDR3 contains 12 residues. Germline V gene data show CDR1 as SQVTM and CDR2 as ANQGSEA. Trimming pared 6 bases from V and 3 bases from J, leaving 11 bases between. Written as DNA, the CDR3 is TGCAGCGTCACTAAGGGGGACACTGAAGCTTTCTTT. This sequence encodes CSVTKGDTEAFF.

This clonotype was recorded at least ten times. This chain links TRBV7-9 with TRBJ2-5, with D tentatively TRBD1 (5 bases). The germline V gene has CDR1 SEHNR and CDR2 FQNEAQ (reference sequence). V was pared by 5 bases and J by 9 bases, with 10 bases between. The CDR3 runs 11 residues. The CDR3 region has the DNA TGTGCCAGCAGCCCCCAAGGGGCCCAGTACTTC. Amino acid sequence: CASSPQGAQYF.

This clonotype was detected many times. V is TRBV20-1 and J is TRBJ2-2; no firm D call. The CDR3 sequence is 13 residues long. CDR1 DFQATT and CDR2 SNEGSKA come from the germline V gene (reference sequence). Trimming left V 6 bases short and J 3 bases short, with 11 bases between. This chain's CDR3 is CSARSPYTGELFF. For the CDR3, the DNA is TGCAGTGCCAGGAGTCCGTACACCGGGGAGCTGTTTTTT.